This T cell receptor beta chain came from a study of T cells in narcolepsy. Method: immunoSEQ multiplex PCR; TCRdb's copy keeps in-frame clones and lacks some. The sample includes roughly 27,000 clones, around 84% of them seen just once. V dropped 4 bases and J dropped 5; count of bases not matched to a gene: 8. Germline values: CDR1 MNHNS, CDR2 SASEGT. The CDR3 is made up of 16 amino acids. The sample was memory (CD45RA-) CD4+ T cells from blood. The chain has TRBV6-1 and TRBJ2-5; the match to TRBD2 covers 12 bases. The sequence came from a human donor in good health. The CDR3 DNA is TGTGCCAGCAGTGGGTGGACTAGCGGGGACTCTGAGACCCAGTACTTC. This translates into CASSGWTSGDSETQYF.